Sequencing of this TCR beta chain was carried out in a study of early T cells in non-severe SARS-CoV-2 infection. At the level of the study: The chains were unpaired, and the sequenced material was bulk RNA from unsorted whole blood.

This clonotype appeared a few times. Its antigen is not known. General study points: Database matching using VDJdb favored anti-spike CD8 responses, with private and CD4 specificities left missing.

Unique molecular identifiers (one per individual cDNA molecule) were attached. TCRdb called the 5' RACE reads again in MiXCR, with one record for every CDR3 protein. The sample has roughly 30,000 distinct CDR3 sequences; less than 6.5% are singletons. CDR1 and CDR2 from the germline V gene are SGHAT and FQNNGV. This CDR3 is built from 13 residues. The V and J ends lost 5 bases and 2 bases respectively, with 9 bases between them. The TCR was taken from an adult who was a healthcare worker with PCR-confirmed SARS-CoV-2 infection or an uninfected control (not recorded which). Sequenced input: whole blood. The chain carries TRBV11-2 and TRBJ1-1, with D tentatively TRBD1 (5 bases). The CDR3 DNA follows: TGTGCCAGCAGCCGGGACGGTAACACTGAAGCTTTCTTT. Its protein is CASSRDGNTEAFF.